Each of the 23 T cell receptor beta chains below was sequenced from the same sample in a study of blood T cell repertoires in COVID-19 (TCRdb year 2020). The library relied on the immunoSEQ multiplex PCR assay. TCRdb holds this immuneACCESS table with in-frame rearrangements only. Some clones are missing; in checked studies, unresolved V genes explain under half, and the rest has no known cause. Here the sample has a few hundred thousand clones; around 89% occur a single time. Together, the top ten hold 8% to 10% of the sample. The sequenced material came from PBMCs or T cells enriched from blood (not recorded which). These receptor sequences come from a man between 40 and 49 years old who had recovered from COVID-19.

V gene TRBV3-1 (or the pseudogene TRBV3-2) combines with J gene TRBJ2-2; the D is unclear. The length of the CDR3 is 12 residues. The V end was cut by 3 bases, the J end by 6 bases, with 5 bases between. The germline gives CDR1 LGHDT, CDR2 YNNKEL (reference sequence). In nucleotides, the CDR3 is TGTGCCAGCAGCCACTTTGCCGGGGAGCTGTTTTTT. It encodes CASSHFAGELFF.

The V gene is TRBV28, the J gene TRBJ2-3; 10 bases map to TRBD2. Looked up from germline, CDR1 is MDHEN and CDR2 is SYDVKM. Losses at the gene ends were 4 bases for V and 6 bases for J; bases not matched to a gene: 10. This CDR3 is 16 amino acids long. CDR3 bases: TGTGCCAGCAGTTCGGCTAGCGGGAGCGGGGTGGATACGCAGTATTTT. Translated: CASSSASGSGVDTQYF.

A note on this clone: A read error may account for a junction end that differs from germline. The CDR3 region is CFSGQENTGELFF. The CDR3, as DNA: TGCTTCTCCGGACAGGAGAACACCGGGGAGCTGTTTTTT. This chain uses TRBV6-6 with TRBJ2-2, with 7 positions matching TRBD1. CDR1 MNHNY and CDR2 SVGAGI come from the germline V gene (reference sequence). The CDR3 contains 13 residues.

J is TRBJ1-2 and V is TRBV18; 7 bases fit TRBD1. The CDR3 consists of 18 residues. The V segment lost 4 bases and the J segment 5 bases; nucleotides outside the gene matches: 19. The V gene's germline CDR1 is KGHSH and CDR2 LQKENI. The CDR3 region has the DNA TGTGCCAGCTCACAGGGACTCGACAGGGACCGCATTTCATATGGCTACACCTTC. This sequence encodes CASSQGLDRDRISYGYTF. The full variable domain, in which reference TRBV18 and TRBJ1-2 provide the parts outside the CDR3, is NAGVMQNPRHLVRRRGQEARLRCSPMKGHSHVYWYRQLPEEGLKFMVYLQKENIIDESGMPKERFSAEFPKEGPSILRIQQVVRGDSAAYFCASSQGLDRDRISYGYTFGSGTRLTVV.

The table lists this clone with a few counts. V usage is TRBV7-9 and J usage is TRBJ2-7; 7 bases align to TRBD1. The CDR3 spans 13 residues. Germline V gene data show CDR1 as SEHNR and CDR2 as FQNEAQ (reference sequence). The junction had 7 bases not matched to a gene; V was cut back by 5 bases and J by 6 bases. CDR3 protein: CASSRQGLSEQYF. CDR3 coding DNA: TGTGCCAGCAGCCGACAGGGTTTGTCCGAGCAGTACTTC.

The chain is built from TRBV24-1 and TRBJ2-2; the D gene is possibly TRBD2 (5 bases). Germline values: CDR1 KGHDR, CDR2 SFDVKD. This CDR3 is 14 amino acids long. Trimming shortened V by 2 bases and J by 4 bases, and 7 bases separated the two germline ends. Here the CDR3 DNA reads TGTGCCACCAGTGATTCCGGGGTCACCGGGGAGCTGTTTTTT. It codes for CATSDSGVTGELFF.

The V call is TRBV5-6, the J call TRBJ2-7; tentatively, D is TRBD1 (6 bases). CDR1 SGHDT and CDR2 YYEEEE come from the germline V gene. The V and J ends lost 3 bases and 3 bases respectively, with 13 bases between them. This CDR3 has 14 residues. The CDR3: CASSSKQGIYEQYF. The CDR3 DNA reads TGTGCCAGCAGCTCCAAACAGGGAATCTACGAGCAGTACTTC.

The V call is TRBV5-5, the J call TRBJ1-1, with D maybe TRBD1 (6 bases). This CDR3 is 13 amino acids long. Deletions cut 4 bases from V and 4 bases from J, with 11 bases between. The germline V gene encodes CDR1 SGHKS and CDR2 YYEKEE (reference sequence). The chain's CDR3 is CASSRQVITEAFF. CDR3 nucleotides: TGTGCCAGCAGCCGACAGGTGATCACTGAAGCTTTCTTT.

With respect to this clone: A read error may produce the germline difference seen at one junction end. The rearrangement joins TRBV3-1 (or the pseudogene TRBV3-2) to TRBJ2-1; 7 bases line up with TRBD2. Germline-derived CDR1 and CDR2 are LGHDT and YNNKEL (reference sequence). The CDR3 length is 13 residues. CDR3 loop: CASSQDLGGRRLF. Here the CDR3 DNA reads TGTGCCAGCAGCCAAGATTTGGGCGGGAGAAGACTCTTC.

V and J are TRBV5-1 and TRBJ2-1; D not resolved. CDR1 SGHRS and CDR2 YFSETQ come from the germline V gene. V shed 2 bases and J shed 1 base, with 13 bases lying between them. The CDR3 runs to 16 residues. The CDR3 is CASSFLLGRSYNEQFF. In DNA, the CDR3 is TGCGCCAGCAGCTTTCTTCTGGGCCGGTCCTACAATGAGCAGTTCTTC. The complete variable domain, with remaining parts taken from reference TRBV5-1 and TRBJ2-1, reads KAGVTQTPRYLIKTRGQQVTLSCSPISGHRSVSWYQQTPGQGLQFLFEYFSETQRNKGNFPGRFSGRQFSNSRSEMNVSTLELGDSALYLCASSFLLGRSYNEQFFGPGTRLTVL.

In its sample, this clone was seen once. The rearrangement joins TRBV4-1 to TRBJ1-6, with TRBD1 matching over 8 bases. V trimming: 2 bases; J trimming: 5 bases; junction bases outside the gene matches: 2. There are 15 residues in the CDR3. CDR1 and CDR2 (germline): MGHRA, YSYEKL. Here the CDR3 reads CASSQMDRDNSPLHF. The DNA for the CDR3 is TGCGCCAGCAGCCAAATGGACAGGGATAATTCACCCCTCCACTTT.

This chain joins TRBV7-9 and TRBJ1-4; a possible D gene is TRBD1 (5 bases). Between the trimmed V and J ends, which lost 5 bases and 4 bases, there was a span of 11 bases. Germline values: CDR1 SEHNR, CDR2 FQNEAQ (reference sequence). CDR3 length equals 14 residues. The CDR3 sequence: CASSPYGGNEKLFF. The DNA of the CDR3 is TGTGCCAGCAGCCCTTACGGGGGTAATGAAAAACTGTTTTTT.

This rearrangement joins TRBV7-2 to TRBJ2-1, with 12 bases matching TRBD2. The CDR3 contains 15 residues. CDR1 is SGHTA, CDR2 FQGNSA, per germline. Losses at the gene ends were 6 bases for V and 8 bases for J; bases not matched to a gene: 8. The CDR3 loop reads CASRLGLAGTYEQFF. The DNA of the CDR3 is TGTGCCAGCAGACTCGGACTAGCGGGAACATATGAGCAGTTCTTC.

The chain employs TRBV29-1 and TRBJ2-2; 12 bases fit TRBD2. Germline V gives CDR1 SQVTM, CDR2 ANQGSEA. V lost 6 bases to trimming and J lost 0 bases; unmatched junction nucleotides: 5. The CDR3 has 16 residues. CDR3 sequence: CSVQTSGGANTGELFF. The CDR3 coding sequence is TGCAGCGTGCAGACTAGCGGGGGAGCGAACACCGGGGAGCTGTTTTTT.

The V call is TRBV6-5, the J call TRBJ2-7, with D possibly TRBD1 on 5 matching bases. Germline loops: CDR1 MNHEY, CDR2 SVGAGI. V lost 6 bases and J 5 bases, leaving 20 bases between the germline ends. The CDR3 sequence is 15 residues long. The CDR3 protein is CASRRQAGFQNEQYF. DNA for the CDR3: TGTGCCAGCAGACGTCAGGCAGGGTTCCAGAACGAGCAGTACTTC.

The CDR3 bases are TGTGCCAGCAGCTTAGTTGGTCAGGGGCTTACCGACGAGCAGTACTTC. Translated: CASSLVGQGLTDEQYF. The rearrangement links TRBV7-6 to TRBJ2-7; TRBD1 might be the D (6 bases). This CDR3 has 16 amino acids. CDR1 is SGHVS and CDR2 is FNYEAQ in the germline V gene. V shed 1 base and J shed 5 bases, with 18 bases lying between them. The variable domain in full, with the rest retrieved from reference TRBV7-6 and TRBJ2-7, is GAGVSQSPRYKVTKRGQDVALRCDPISGHVSLYWYRQALGQGPEFLTYFNYEAQQDKSGLPNDRFSAERPEGSISTLTIQRTEQRDSAMYRCASSLVGQGLTDEQYFGPGTRLTVT.

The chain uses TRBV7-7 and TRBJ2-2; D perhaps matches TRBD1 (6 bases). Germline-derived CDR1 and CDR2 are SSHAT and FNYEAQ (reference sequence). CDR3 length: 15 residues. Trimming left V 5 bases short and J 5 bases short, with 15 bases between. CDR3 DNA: TGTGCCAGCAGCCTCTTCCAGGGGAAGACCGGGGAGCTGTTTTTT. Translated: CASSLFQGKTGELFF.

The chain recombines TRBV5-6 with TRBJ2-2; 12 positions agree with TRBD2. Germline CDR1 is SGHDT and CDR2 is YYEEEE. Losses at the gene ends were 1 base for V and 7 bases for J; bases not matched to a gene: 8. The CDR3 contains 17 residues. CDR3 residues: CASSLPSLAGGYGELFF. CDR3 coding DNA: TGTGCCAGCAGCTTGCCGTCACTAGCGGGGGGATACGGGGAGCTGTTTTTT.

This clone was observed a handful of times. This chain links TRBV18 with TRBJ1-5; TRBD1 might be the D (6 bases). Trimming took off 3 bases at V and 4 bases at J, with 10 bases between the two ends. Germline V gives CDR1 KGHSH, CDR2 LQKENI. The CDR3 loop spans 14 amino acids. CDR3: CASSPDSGNQPQHF. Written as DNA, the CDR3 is TGTGCCAGCTCACCGGACAGCGGAAATCAGCCCCAGCATTTT.

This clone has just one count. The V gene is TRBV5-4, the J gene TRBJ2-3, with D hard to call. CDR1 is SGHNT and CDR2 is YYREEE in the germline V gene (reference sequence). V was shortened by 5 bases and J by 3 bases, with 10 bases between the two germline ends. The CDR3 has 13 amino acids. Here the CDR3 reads CASSLFQTDTQYF. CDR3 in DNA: TGTGCCAGCAGTCTTTTCCAGACAGATACGCAGTATTTT. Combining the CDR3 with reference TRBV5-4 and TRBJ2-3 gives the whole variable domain ETGVTQSPTHLIKTRGQQVTLRCSSQSGHNTVSWYQQALGQGPQFIFQYYREEENGRGNFPPRFSGLQFPNYSSELNVNALELDDSALYLCASSLFQTDTQYFGPGTRLTVL.

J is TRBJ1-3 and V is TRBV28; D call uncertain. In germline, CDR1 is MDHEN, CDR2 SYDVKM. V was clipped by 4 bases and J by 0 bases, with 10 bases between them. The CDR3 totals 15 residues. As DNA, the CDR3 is TGTGCCAGCAGTTGGCGGGGTTTCTCTGGAAACACCATATATTTT. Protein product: CASSWRGFSGNTIYF.

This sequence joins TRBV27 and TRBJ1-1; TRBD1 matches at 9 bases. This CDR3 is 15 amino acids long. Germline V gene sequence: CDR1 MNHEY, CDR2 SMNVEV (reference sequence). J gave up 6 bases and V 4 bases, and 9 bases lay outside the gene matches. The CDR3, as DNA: TGTGCCAGCAGTTCCTCACGGGACAGGGCGGCTGAAGCTTTCTTT. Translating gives CASSSSRDRAAEAFF.

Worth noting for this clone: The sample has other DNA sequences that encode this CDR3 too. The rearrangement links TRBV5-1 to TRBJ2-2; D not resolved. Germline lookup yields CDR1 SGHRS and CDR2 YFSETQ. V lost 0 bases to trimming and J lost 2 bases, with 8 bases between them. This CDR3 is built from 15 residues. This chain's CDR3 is CASSLVSGNTGELFF. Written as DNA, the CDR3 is TGCGCCAGCAGCTTGGTGTCAGGAAACACCGGGGAGCTGTTTTTT.